These 6 T cell receptor beta chains share one sample of origin, sequenced in a study of OX40 agonist ivuxolimab in advanced cancers. The repertoire was sequenced with immunoSEQ multiplex PCR; TCRdb's copy has only in-frame clones and lacks some. Of just over 90,000 clones in the sample, about 90% were seen once. This material consisted of CD4+ or CD8+ T cells sorted from blood, taken in a trial of the OX40 agonist ivuxolimab. All receptors come from an adult with an advanced solid tumor such as melanoma, head and neck, liver or kidney cancer.

V and J are TRBV7-9 and TRBJ2-7; TRBD1 matches 12 bases. The germline gives CDR1 SEHNR, CDR2 FQNEAQ (reference sequence). There are 16 residues in the CDR3. After removal of 1 base from V and 3 bases from J, the junction contained 4 bases not matched to a gene. CDR3 sequence: CASSLDGTGGFYEQYF. The CDR3 region has the DNA TGTGCCAGCAGCTTAGACGGGACAGGGGGCTTCTACGAGCAGTACTTC. The whole variable domain, filled in from reference TRBV7-9 and TRBJ2-7, reads DTGVSQNPRHKITKRGQNVTFRCDPISEHNRLYWYRQTLGQGPEFLTYFQNEAQLEKSRLLSDRFSAERPKGSFSTLEIQRTEQGDSAMYLCASSLDGTGGFYEQYFGPGTRLTVT.

DNA of the CDR3: TGTGCCAGCAGCTCACAAACGGGCACCTACGAGCAGTACTTC. Translated: CASSSQTGTYEQYF. This chain uses TRBV11-2 with TRBJ2-7; no clear D gene. CDR3 length: 14 residues. The germline V gene encodes CDR1 SGHAT and CDR2 FQNNGV. V shed 4 bases and J shed 2 bases, with 12 bases lying between them.

Comment on this clone: One end of the junction fails to match germline, which may point to a read error. The chain joins TRBV7-2 to TRBJ1-3; no clear D gene. The germline V gene encodes CDR1 SGHTA and CDR2 FQGNSA. The CDR3 spans 11 residues. CDR3 bases: TGTGCCAGCAGCTCTCGAAACACCATATATTTT. It specifies CASSSRNTIYF.

The rearrangement uses TRBV23-1 and TRBJ1-1; D is unclear. TRBV23-1 has ORF status, its function being uncertain. The CDR3 loop spans 8 amino acids. Trimming cost V 2 bases and J 11 bases, with 0 bases left between them. Written as DNA, the CDR3 is TGCGCCAGCAGTCAAGCTTTCTTT. Encoded protein: CASSQAFF.

The chain recombines TRBV19 with TRBJ1-1, with a weak D call TRBD1 (5 bases). The germline CDR1 and CDR2 sequences are LNHDA and SQIVND (reference sequence). The CDR3 runs to 11 residues. Trimming pared 3 bases from V and 8 bases from J, leaving 7 bases between. The CDR3 protein is CASSIKGEAFF. The CDR3 DNA is TGTGCCAGTAGTATTAAGGGGGAAGCTTTCTTT. Complete variable domain (other parts from reference TRBV19 and TRBJ1-1): DGGITQSPKYLFRKEGQNVTLSCEQNLNHDAMYWYRQDPGQGLRLIYYSQIVNDFQKGDIAEGYSVSREKKESFPLTVTSAQKNPTAFYLCASSIKGEAFFGQGTRLTVV.

Note on this clone: Without the conserved terminal phenylalanine or tryptophan, this CDR3 likely stems from a read error. The DNA is left out, because the CDR3 cannot be placed on it with certainty; the CDR3 is given as TCRdb lists it. The chain has TRBV10-3 and TRBJ1-6; the D call TRBD1 from the table was never checked on the DNA. CDR1 ENHRY and CDR2 SYGVKD come from the germline V gene. The CDR3 extends over 11 residues, inclusive of both ends. The CDR3 loop reads CAISDAGAFSS.